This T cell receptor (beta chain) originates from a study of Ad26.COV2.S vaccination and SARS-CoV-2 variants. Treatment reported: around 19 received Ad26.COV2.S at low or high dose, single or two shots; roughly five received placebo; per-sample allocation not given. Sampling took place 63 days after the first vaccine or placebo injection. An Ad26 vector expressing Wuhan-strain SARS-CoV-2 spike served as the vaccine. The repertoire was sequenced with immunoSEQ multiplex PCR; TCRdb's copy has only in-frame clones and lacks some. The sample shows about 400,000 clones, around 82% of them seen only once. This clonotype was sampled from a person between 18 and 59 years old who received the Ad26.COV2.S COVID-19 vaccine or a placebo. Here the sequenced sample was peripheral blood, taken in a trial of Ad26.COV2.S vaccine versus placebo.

This CDR3 is CASSPGLAGSSYNEQFF. The CDR3 DNA follows: TGTGCCAGCTCACCGGGACTAGCGGGGAGCTCCTACAATGAGCAGTTCTTC. The chain is built from TRBV18 and TRBJ2-1; 13 bases map to TRBD2. J was trimmed by 0 bases and V by 3 bases; bases with no gene match: 2. In germline, CDR1 is KGHSH, CDR2 LQKENI. The length of the CDR3 is 17 residues.